Shown below are 25 T cell receptor beta chains from a single sample sequenced in a study of T cell repertoires in cytomegalovirus infection. These TCRs' antigens remain unknown. TCRdb re-analysed the reads in MiXCR, keeping a single row per CDR3 protein. The sample consists of roughly 800,000 distinct CDR3 sequences, 25% to 35% of them appearing once. The input for sequencing was cultured CD8+ T cells from PBMCs, taken from culture after CMV antigen stimulation. The receptors stem from a human donor in good health (CMV status not recorded). Some clones in this sample may be carry-over from other donors' samples.

A few counts support this clonotype. The chain is built from TRBV6-6 and TRBJ2-3; the D gene is possibly TRBD2 (5 bases). CDR3 length: 14 residues. Deletions cut 5 bases from V and 3 bases from J, with 12 bases between. Germline V gene data show CDR1 as MNHNY and CDR2 as SVGAGI (reference sequence). The CDR3 region has the DNA TGTGCCAGCAGTGACAAGCGACTAACAGATACGCAGTATTTT. Amino acid sequence: CASSDKRLTDTQYF.

This chain connects TRBV7-2 to TRBJ2-3; TRBD1 matches 9 bases. Germline trimming cut 7 bases from V and 3 bases from J; bases unmatched to any gene: 17. Germline V gene lookup returns CDR1 SGHTA and CDR2 FQGNSA. This CDR3 has 18 residues. CDR3 sequence: CASNHRPPGQGGTDTQYF. The DNA for the CDR3 is TGTGCCAGCAACCATCGTCCCCCGGGACAGGGAGGTACAGATACGCAGTATTTT.

The chain couples TRBV6-1 to TRBJ2-7; D unclear. The CDR3 totals 15 residues. Trimming stripped 1 base from V and 3 bases from J, with 13 bases between. From germline, CDR1 is MNHNS and CDR2 SASEGT. The CDR3 bases are TGTGCCAGCAGTGAAGTTTGGGGATTGGGCTACGAGCAGTACGTC. Protein: CASSEVWGLGYEQYV.

The V gene is TRBV6-8, the J gene TRBJ2-1; no clear D. CDR1 and CDR2 (germline): MNHGY, SAAAGT. The CDR3 spans 15 residues. V was trimmed by 5 bases and J by 5 bases, leaving 16 bases between them. CDR3 DNA sequence: TGTGCCAGCAGTCGGACCTCCTGGGCACACAATGAGCAGTTCTTC. Protein product: CASSRTSWAHNEQFF.

The chain is built from TRBV7-2 and TRBJ2-7; 7 bases align to TRBD2. The CDR3 is 15 residues long. Germline V gene sequence: CDR1 SGHTA, CDR2 FQGNSA. Trimming at V came to 5 bases and at J to 3 bases, leaving 10 bases not matched to a gene. The CDR3: CASSPEERGFYEQYF. CDR3 sequence (DNA): TGTGCCAGCAGCCCGGAGGAGCGGGGTTTCTACGAGCAGTACTTC.

This clonotype was recorded at least ten times. The chain is built from TRBV7-2 and TRBJ2-1; D is uncertain. This CDR3 is built from 14 residues. Germline V gene lookup returns CDR1 SGHTA and CDR2 FQGNSA. V lost 3 bases and J lost 2, with 8 bases in between. The CDR3 reads CASSFYPPYNEQFF. The CDR3 nucleotides are TGTGCCAGCAGCTTTTACCCACCCTACAATGAGCAGTTCTTC.

V usage is TRBV10-3 and J usage is TRBJ1-2, with D uncertain. CDR1 ENHRY and CDR2 SYGVKD come from the germline V gene. The germline V and J ends were trimmed by 8 bases and 6 bases, with 22 bases remaining between them. CDR3 length: 15 amino acids. In DNA, the CDR3 is TGTGCCATCGGCCTTCGGTCTGGGGATGTTAATGGCTACACCTTC. Its translation is CAIGLRSGDVNGYTF.

This clonotype has only a few counts. The V call is TRBV13, the J call TRBJ2-7; 10 bases match TRBD1. In germline, CDR1 is PRHDT, CDR2 FYEKMQ (reference sequence). With 5 bases clipped from V and 3 bases from J, the junction kept 7 bases outside the gene matches. The CDR3 is 15 amino acids. The CDR3 nucleotides are TGTGCCAGCAGCAGCCGGGACAGGGGAGGCTACGAGCAGTACGTC. Translating gives CASSSRDRGGYEQYV.

This sequence joins TRBV2 and TRBJ1-2; the D is unclear. Between the trimmed V and J ends, which lost 2 bases and 2 bases, there was a span of 12 bases. Germline values: CDR1 SNHLY, CDR2 FYNNEI. There are 15 residues in the CDR3. Here the CDR3 reads CASSEYHDGNYGYTF. The CDR3, as DNA: TGTGCCAGCAGTGAATACCACGACGGCAACTATGGCTACACCTTC.

This clonotype was observed many times. The gene calls are TRBV5-6 and TRBJ2-3; D unresolved. CDR1 is SGHDT and CDR2 is YYEEEE in the germline V gene. The CDR3 loop spans 16 amino acids. V was clipped by 0 bases and J by 5 bases, with 16 bases between them. CDR3 nucleotide sequence: TGTGCCAGCAGCTTGGGGGCAGGAGTGTTGGGAGATACGCAGTATTTT. Residues: CASSLGAGVLGDTQYF.

This clonotype has just one count. This chain uses TRBV4-1 with TRBJ1-6; D perhaps matches TRBD1 (6 bases). The V gene lost 2 bases and the J gene lost 12 bases, with 17 bases spanning the gap. This CDR3 region has 15 residues. In germline, CDR1 is MGHRA, CDR2 YSYEKL. CDR3 coding DNA: TGCGCCAGCAGCCAACTAACGACAGGAGAGAAACCCCTCCACTTT. This translates into CASSQLTTGEKPLHF.

The chain couples TRBV7-9 to TRBJ2-2, with D possibly being TRBD1 (5 bases). V lost 3 bases to trimming and J lost 7 bases, with 15 bases between them. This CDR3 region has 15 residues. The V gene's germline CDR1 is SEHNR and CDR2 FQNEAQ (reference sequence). The CDR3 coding sequence is TGTGCCAGCAGCTTCCCTGGTCTCAGGGACGGGGAGCTGTTTTTT. This gives the protein CASSFPGLRDGELFF.

The CDR3 sequence: CASSIDRGQSYNSPLHF. The CDR3 DNA sequence: TGTGCCAGCAGTATAGACAGGGGACAGTCCTATAATTCACCCCTCCACTTT. This chain joins TRBV27 and TRBJ1-6; 8 bases align to TRBD1. The CDR3 length is 17 residues. Germline assignment: CDR1 MNHEY and CDR2 SMNVEV (reference sequence). Trimming removed 5 bases from V and 1 base from J; junction bases left unmatched: 7.

This clonotype turned up a few times. This chain links TRBV6-6 with TRBJ1-1; weak D call: TRBD1 (6 bases). This CDR3 is 16 amino acids long. Trimming left V 2 bases short and J 3 bases short, with 16 bases between. Germline CDR1 MNHNY, CDR2 SVGAGI (reference sequence). The CDR3 DNA reads TGTGCCAGCAGTTACCTAACTACAGGGAGGGACACTGAAGCTTTCTTT. It is translated as CASSYLTTGRDTEAFF.

The J gene is TRBJ2-1, the V gene TRBV6-2 or TRBV6-3; D may correspond to TRBD1 or TRBD2 (6 bases each). CDR3 size: 18 residues. The germline V gene has CDR1 MNHEY and CDR2 SVGEGT. The ends were cut back, 2 bases at V and 5 bases at J, with 22 bases in the middle. As DNA, the CDR3 is TGTGCCAGCAGTTACCTTCGAGCGGGCAGGGGAGAGGACAATGAGCAGTTCTTC. It is translated as CASSYLRAGRGEDNEQFF.

This clonotype was counted only a few times. V usage is TRBV27 and J usage is TRBJ2-7; TRBD1 matches 7 bases. Germline V gene sequence: CDR1 MNHEY, CDR2 SMNVEV (reference sequence). The junction had 9 bases not matched to a gene; V was cut back by 2 bases and J by 5 bases. This CDR3 has 15 residues. CDR3 loop: CASSLAGTAPHEQYF. In DNA form, the CDR3 reads TGTGCCAGCAGTTTAGCCGGGACAGCACCCCACGAGCAGTACTTC.

Many counts were recorded for this clonotype. The chain combines TRBV27 with TRBJ2-5; D perhaps matches TRBD1 (5 bases). Trimming took off 1 base at V and 2 bases at J, with 8 bases between the two ends. The CDR3 sequence is 14 residues long. Germline V gene lookup returns CDR1 MNHEY and CDR2 SMNVEV (reference sequence). CDR3 nucleotide sequence: TGTGCCAGCAGTTTATGGGCAGGGCAAGAGACCCAGTACTTC. Its translation: CASSLWAGQETQYF.

The sample holds many counts of this clonotype. The V gene is TRBV7-2, the J gene TRBJ1-5; possibly TRBD1 for D (6 bases). The V gene lost 2 bases and the J gene lost 7 bases, with 15 bases spanning the gap. The length of the CDR3 is 15 residues. Germline V gene data show CDR1 as SGHTA and CDR2 as FQGNSA. The CDR3 is CASSLPRGHRQPQHF. DNA of the CDR3: TGTGCCAGCAGCTTACCGCGGGGACATAGGCAGCCCCAGCATTTT.

This rearrangement joins TRBV12-3 or TRBV12-4 to TRBJ2-3; D gene uncertain. The CDR3 spans 15 residues. V gave up 6 bases and J gave up 0 bases, with 13 bases separating them. The DNA of the CDR3 is TGTGCCAGCAGCTCTGACACGACTAGCACAGATACGCAGTATTTT. Its translation: CASSSDTTSTDTQYF.

This chain links TRBV6-6 with TRBJ1-5, with a tentative D call TRBD1 (5 bases). Trimming removed 6 bases at V and 0 bases at J, with 15 bases between. Germline V gene data show CDR1 as MNHNY and CDR2 as SVGAGI (reference sequence). The CDR3 length is 16 residues. CDR3 protein: CASSHLDRYSNQPQHF. The CDR3 coding sequence is TGTGCCAGCAGCCACCTAGACAGATATAGCAATCAGCCCCAGCATTTT.

Comment on this clonotype: This may come from a read error, since a much larger clone is one base off. V usage is TRBV5-3 and J usage is TRBJ1-1, with TRBD1 as a possible D gene (5 bases). TRBV5-3 is annotated as an ORF whose role is uncertain. CDR3 length: 15 residues. This chain's CDR3 is CASSLGPGLGTEAFF. CDR3 DNA: TGTGCCAGCAGCTTGGGTCCAGGGTTGGGCACTGAAGCTTTCTTT.

A note on this clonotype: The junction departs from the called germline gene at one end, perhaps through a read error. The chain's CDR3 is CASNLLGNTEAFF. In DNA, the CDR3 is TGTGCCAGCAACTTACTCGGGAACACTGAAGCTTTCTTT. The chain has TRBV7-3 and TRBJ1-1; D gene unclear. Germline V gene data show CDR1 as SGHTA and CDR2 as FQGTGA. There are 13 residues in the CDR3.

This clonotype has just a few counts. The rearrangement links TRBV5-1 to TRBJ2-3, with 11 bases aligning to TRBD2. Germline V lookup: CDR1 SGHRS, CDR2 YFSETQ. The CDR3 consists of 17 residues. Trimming took 4 bases from V and 2 from J; bases not matched to a gene: 9. The CDR3 DNA follows: TGCGCCAGCAGCGCCATAGCGGGGGGGCCCTTCACAGATACGCAGTATTTT. It is translated as CASSAIAGGPFTDTQYF.

The chain has TRBV20-1 and TRBJ2-1, with 10 bases aligning to TRBD2. Germline loops: CDR1 DFQATT, CDR2 SNEGSKA (reference sequence). V lost 3 bases to trimming and J lost 6 bases; unmatched junction nucleotides: 2. The CDR3 runs 13 residues. The CDR3 loop is CSARERGGNEQFF. The CDR3 DNA reads TGCAGTGCTAGGGAGCGGGGGGGCAATGAGCAGTTCTTC.

This clonotype was counted between two and nine times. The rearrangement uses TRBV19 and TRBJ2-1; the D call may be TRBD1 or TRBD2 (5 bases each). Deletions cut 3 bases from V and 1 base from J, with 10 bases between. The CDR3 covers 15 residues. Germline lookup yields CDR1 LNHDA and CDR2 SQIVND (reference sequence). The CDR3 sequence: CASSISRGSYNEQFF. The CDR3 region has the DNA TGTGCCAGTAGTATTTCGAGGGGTTCCTACAATGAGCAGTTCTTC. The full variable domain, rest sourced from reference TRBV19 and TRBJ2-1, is DGGITQSPKYLFRKEGQNVTLSCEQNLNHDAMYWYRQDPGQGLRLIYYSQIVNDFQKGDIAEGYSVSREKKESFPLTVTSAQKNPTAFYLCASSISRGSYNEQFFGPGTRLTVL.